What follows are 29 T cell receptor beta chains derived from one specimen sequenced in a study of T cell responses to AZD1222 COVID-19 vaccine. Some clones are missing from TCRdb's copy, which holds only in-frame ones; the method was immunoSEQ multiplex PCR. The data show over 130,000 clones, 90% to 95% seen once. Sequencing was performed on peripheral blood, taken 28 days after the second AZD1222 dose. The receptors here all came from an adult who received the AZD1222 COVID-19 vaccine.

The chain recombines TRBV28 with TRBJ1-1, with 7 bases matching TRBD1. This CDR3 is built from 14 residues. Trimming removed 7 bases from V and 4 bases from J; junction bases left unmatched: 9. CDR1 and CDR2 (germline): MDHEN, SYDVKM. CDR3 DNA sequence: TGTGCCAGCAAGAGGGGGCCCCGGGGCACTGAAGCTTTCTTT. It specifies CASKRGPRGTEAFF.

This rearrangement joins TRBV11-2 to TRBJ1-2, with D possibly being TRBD1 (5 bases). The CDR3 has 15 residues. Germline V gene lookup returns CDR1 SGHAT and CDR2 FQNNGV. V lost 2 bases and J lost 4, with 14 bases in between. This CDR3 reads CASSLRYGDGYGYTF. For the CDR3, the DNA is TGTGCCAGCAGCTTAAGGTACGGGGACGGCTATGGCTACACCTTC.

This chain uses TRBV5-1 with TRBJ2-1, with D maybe TRBD2 (6 bases). V was trimmed by 0 bases and J by 8 bases, leaving 12 bases between them. Per germline, CDR1 SGHRS and CDR2 YFSETQ. This CDR3 spans 14 amino acids. This CDR3 reads CASSLDVTSHEQFF. The CDR3, as DNA: TGCGCCAGCAGCTTGGATGTGACTAGTCATGAGCAGTTCTTC.

The J gene is TRBJ2-2, the V gene TRBV27; D possibly corresponds to TRBD2 (5 bases). The CDR3 consists of 17 residues. The germline gives CDR1 MNHEY, CDR2 SMNVEV (reference sequence). The V and J ends lost 6 bases and 2 bases respectively, with 19 bases between them. The CDR3: CASSKTRAHQNTGELFF. In nucleotides, the CDR3 is TGTGCCAGCAGCAAAACGAGGGCGCACCAAAACACCGGGGAGCTGTTTTTT.

V and J are TRBV6-2 or TRBV6-3 and TRBJ2-3, with 8 bases aligning to TRBD2. The CDR3 is 14 residues long. Germline lookup yields CDR1 MNHEY and CDR2 SVGEGT. V dropped 7 bases and J dropped 5; count of bases not matched to a gene: 8. CDR3 protein: CASTPLAGLDTQYF. The DNA of the CDR3 is TGTGCCAGCACCCCTCTAGCGGGCTTAGATACGCAGTATTTT.

The V and J genes are TRBV7-2 and TRBJ1-2; D is unclear. Deletions cut 3 bases from V and 4 bases from J, with 21 bases between. Germline V gene data show CDR1 as SGHTA and CDR2 as FQGNSA. The CDR3 consists of 17 residues. The CDR3 protein is CASSLRRESTVFYGYTF. The CDR3 DNA sequence: TGTGCCAGCAGCTTGAGGAGGGAGAGCACAGTGTTCTATGGCTACACCTTC.

The V and J genes are TRBV5-3 and TRBJ1-1; D is perhaps TRBD1 (6 bases). TRBV5-3 is marked as an open reading frame, function uncertain. Trimming stripped 8 bases from V and 6 bases from J, with 14 bases between. CDR3 length: 12 amino acids. CDR3 loop: CASHASGAEAFF. As DNA, the CDR3 is TGTGCCAGTCATGCGTCAGGGGCTGAAGCTTTCTTT.

The chain carries TRBV24-1 and TRBJ2-5; D gene ambiguous. The CDR3 is 13 amino acids. Trimming removed 4 bases from V and 2 bases from J, with 7 bases in between. Germline-derived CDR1 and CDR2 are KGHDR and SFDVKD. The CDR3 sequence is CATSEATQETQYF. The CDR3, as DNA: TGTGCCACCAGTGAAGCGACGCAAGAGACCCAGTACTTC.

The genes are TRBV7-9 and TRBJ2-5; 9 bases match TRBD1. The V gene end was trimmed by 7 bases and the J gene end by 5 bases; junction bases not matched to a gene: 8. Looked up from germline, CDR1 is SEHNR and CDR2 is FQNEAQ (reference sequence). The CDR3 spans 14 residues. DNA for the CDR3: TGTGCCAGCACGAGGGACAGGGCAGGGGAGACCCAGTACTTC. It codes for CASTRDRAGETQYF.

The chain uses TRBV12-3 or TRBV12-4 and TRBJ1-1, with 7 bases lining up with TRBD1. The CDR3 length is 13 residues. V lost 8 bases and J lost 10; bases outside the gene matches: 13. CDR3 amino acids: CASRPGQLTGAFF. The CDR3, as DNA: TGTGCCAGCCGTCCGGGACAGCTTACGGGAGCTTTCTTT.

This sequence joins TRBV6-6 and TRBJ1-6, with 7 bases fitting TRBD1. Germline CDR1 reads MNHNY; CDR2 reads SVGAGI (reference sequence). This CDR3 is 13 amino acids long. Germline trimming cut 9 bases from V and 9 bases from J; bases unmatched to any gene: 8. The CDR3 nucleotides read TGTGCCAGGCGACAGGGACCCACTTCACCCCTCCACTTT. Translated, it gives CARRQGPTSPLHF.

The chain has TRBV23-1 and TRBJ2-4; tentatively, D is TRBD2 (6 bases). TRBV23-1 is recorded as an ORF, its role being uncertain. Trimming removed 6 bases from V and 0 bases from J, with 21 bases in between. CDR3 length: 18 residues. As DNA, the CDR3 is TGCGCCAGCAGGCCGGGGGTTGGGCCCATTCTAGCCAAAAACATTCAGTACTTC. The encoded protein is CASRPGVGPILAKNIQYF.

This sequence joins TRBV15 and TRBJ1-5; 7 positions agree with TRBD1. Germline assignment: CDR1 LNHNV and CDR2 YYDKDF (reference sequence). The CDR3 has 15 residues. V was clipped by 9 bases and J by 0 bases; unmatched bases: 8. CDR3 sequence reads: CATKGTEISNQPQHF. DNA for the CDR3: TGTGCCACAAAAGGGACAGAAATTAGCAATCAGCCCCAGCATTTT.

This chain uses TRBV2 with TRBJ1-6; TRBD1 is a possible D gene (6 bases). The V gene lost 8 bases and the J gene lost 8 bases, with 16 bases spanning the gap. Germline values: CDR1 SNHLY, CDR2 FYNNEI. CDR3 size: 14 residues. The CDR3 bases are TGTGCCAGCTTGACAGGTCCTGATTATTCACCCCTCCACTTT. It is translated as CASLTGPDYSPLHF.

This chain joins TRBV2 and TRBJ1-1, with D maybe TRBD1 (6 bases). Germline V lookup: CDR1 SNHLY, CDR2 FYNNEI. V was cut by 7 bases and J by 0 bases, with 9 bases left in between. The CDR3 has 13 residues. CDR3 sequence (DNA): TGTGCCAGCAACACAGGGCTGAACACTGAAGCTTTCTTT. Translating it yields CASNTGLNTEAFF.

This sequence joins TRBV2 and TRBJ2-1; 13 nucleotides line up with TRBD2. Trimming took 6 bases from V and 7 from J; bases not matched to a gene: 9. The V gene's germline CDR1 is SNHLY and CDR2 FYNNEI. This CDR3 region has 16 residues. In DNA form, the CDR3 reads TGTGCCAGCAGCCTTGGACTAGCGGGAGTCCTAAATGAGCAGTTCTTC. The encoded protein is CASSLGLAGVLNEQFF.

The V gene is TRBV28, the J gene TRBJ1-1, with no clear D. The CDR3 covers 13 residues. V shed 7 bases and J shed 5 bases, with 14 bases lying between them. Germline V gene data show CDR1 as MDHEN and CDR2 as SYDVKM. The CDR3 coding sequence is TGTGCCAGCAACCGCCCCGGCCCTACTGAAGCTTTCTTT. Protein sequence: CASNRPGPTEAFF.

The chain employs TRBV19 and TRBJ1-3; tentatively, D is TRBD1 (5 bases). This CDR3 comprises 15 residues. CDR1 is LNHDA, CDR2 SQIVND, per germline (reference sequence). Trimming took off 9 bases at V and 4 bases at J, with 19 bases between the two ends. As DNA, the CDR3 is TGTGCCAGCCTATCGACTGTGGGGGACGGAAACACCATATATTTT. It codes for CASLSTVGDGNTIYF.

This chain joins TRBV18 and TRBJ2-7; 12 bases fit TRBD1. Germline loops: CDR1 KGHSH, CDR2 LQKENI. This CDR3 has 15 amino acids. Trimming cost V 3 bases and J 4 bases; bases outside gene matches: 4. The DNA of the CDR3 is TGTGCCAGCTCACCCGGGACAGGGGGCGCGTACGAGCAGTACTTC. As protein: CASSPGTGGAYEQYF.

V gene TRBV9 combines with J gene TRBJ2-1; D is ambiguous. Germline values: CDR1 SGDLS, CDR2 YYNGEE. The germline V and J ends were trimmed by 0 bases and 7 bases, with 11 bases remaining between them. This CDR3 spans 14 amino acids. CDR3 residues: CASSVVGGLNEQFF. The CDR3 nucleotides read TGTGCCAGCAGCGTAGTAGGCGGCCTGAATGAGCAGTTCTTC.

This sequence joins TRBV6-6 and TRBJ1-4; possible D gene TRBD1, 5 bases. Germline V lookup: CDR1 MNHNY, CDR2 SVGAGI (reference sequence). CDR3 size: 13 residues. V was cut by 8 bases and J by 7 bases, with 14 bases left in between. CDR3 sequence (DNA): TGTGCCAGCCTTTGGGGGGTGGGTGAAAAACTGTTTTTT. Encoded protein: CASLWGVGEKLFF.

This chain uses TRBV7-9 with TRBJ2-3; D is unresolved. With 5 bases removed from V and 2 bases from J, the gap between germline ends came to 2 bases. This CDR3 spans 11 amino acids. Looked up from germline, CDR1 is SEHNR and CDR2 is FQNEAQ (reference sequence). This CDR3 reads CASSNTDTQYF. The CDR3 DNA sequence: TGTGCCAGCAGCAACACAGATACGCAGTATTTT.

The table lists this clone with a few counts. This chain uses TRBV5-1 with TRBJ2-1; TRBD2 matches at 9 bases. The germline V gene encodes CDR1 SGHRS and CDR2 YFSETQ. Trimming took 0 bases from V and 6 from J; bases not matched to a gene: 7. The CDR3 is 16 residues long. Here the CDR3 DNA reads TGCGCCAGCAGCTTGGTGGCTAGCGGGAATGTCAATGAGCAGTTCTTC. Translation: CASSLVASGNVNEQFF.

The chain links TRBV7-3 to TRBJ2-1, with D perhaps matching TRBD2 (7 bases). Between the trimmed V and J ends, which lost 5 bases and 7 bases, there was a span of 21 bases. CDR1 and CDR2 from the germline V gene are SGHTA and FQGTGA. CDR3 length equals 16 residues. The CDR3 sequence: CASSPREGGKGNEQFF. As DNA, the CDR3 is TGTGCCAGCAGCCCACGTGAGGGGGGGAAAGGAAATGAGCAGTTCTTC.

The chain has TRBV30 and TRBJ2-7; no clear D. The CDR3 has 13 residues. Germline V gene data show CDR1 as GTSNPN and CDR2 as SVGIG (reference sequence). With 4 bases removed from V and 0 bases from J, the gap between germline ends came to 10 bases. The CDR3 region is CAWKAPSSYEQYF. Here the CDR3 DNA reads TGTGCCTGGAAAGCCCCGAGCTCCTACGAGCAGTACTTC.

The chain joins TRBV4-3 to TRBJ2-2; perhaps TRBD1 as D (6 bases). The CDR3 is 14 residues long. Trimming took 3 bases from V and 5 from J, leaving 10 bases between them. Germline V gene data show CDR1 as LGHNA and CDR2 as YSLEER. This chain's CDR3 is CASSQGARTGELFF. CDR3 in DNA: TGCGCCAGCAGCCAGGGGGCGAGGACCGGGGAGCTGTTTTTT.

The chain carries TRBV7-2 and TRBJ2-3, with 8 nucleotides matching TRBD1. Germline V gives CDR1 SGHTA, CDR2 FQGNSA. The CDR3 has 16 residues. V trimming: 5 bases; J trimming: 4 bases; junction bases outside the gene matches: 11. This CDR3 is CASSRRQGIPSDTQYF. The CDR3 bases are TGTGCCAGCAGCAGGAGACAGGGGATCCCCTCAGATACGCAGTATTTT.

The V and J genes are TRBV6-5 and TRBJ2-2, with D perhaps matching TRBD1 or TRBD2 (5 bases each). V lost 6 bases, J lost 3 bases, and 11 bases lay in between. This CDR3 has 14 amino acids. CDR1 MNHEY and CDR2 SVGAGI come from the germline V gene. The CDR3 sequence: CASSTGTHTGELFF. CDR3 DNA sequence: TGTGCCAGCAGCACCGGGACCCACACCGGGGAGCTGTTTTTT.

This chain connects TRBV28 to TRBJ1-3, with 7 positions matching TRBD1. V lost 4 bases and J lost 3; bases outside the gene matches: 6. Germline CDR1 reads MDHEN; CDR2 reads SYDVKM. There are 15 residues in the CDR3. DNA for the CDR3: TGTGCCAGCAGTTCACAGGGGCAAGATGGAAACACCATATATTTT. As protein: CASSSQGQDGNTIYF.